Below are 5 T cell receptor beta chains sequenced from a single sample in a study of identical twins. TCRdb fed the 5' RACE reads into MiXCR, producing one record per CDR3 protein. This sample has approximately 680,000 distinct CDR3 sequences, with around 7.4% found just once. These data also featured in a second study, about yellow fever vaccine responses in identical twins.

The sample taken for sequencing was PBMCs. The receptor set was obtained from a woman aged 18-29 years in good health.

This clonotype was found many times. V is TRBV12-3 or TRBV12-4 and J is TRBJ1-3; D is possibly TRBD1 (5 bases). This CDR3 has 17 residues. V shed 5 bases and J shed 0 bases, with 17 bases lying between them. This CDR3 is CASSQQQVSGSGNTIYF. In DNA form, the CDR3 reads TGTGCCAGCAGTCAACAACAGGTGTCGGGCTCTGGAAACACCATATATTTT.

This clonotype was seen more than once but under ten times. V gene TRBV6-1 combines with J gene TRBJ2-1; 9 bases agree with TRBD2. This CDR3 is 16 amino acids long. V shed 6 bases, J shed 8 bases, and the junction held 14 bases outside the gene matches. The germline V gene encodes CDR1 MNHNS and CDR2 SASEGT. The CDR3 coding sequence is TGTGCCAGCAGCCCCACTACGGCGGGAGGGAACGATGAGCAGTTCTTC. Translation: CASSPTTAGGNDEQFF.

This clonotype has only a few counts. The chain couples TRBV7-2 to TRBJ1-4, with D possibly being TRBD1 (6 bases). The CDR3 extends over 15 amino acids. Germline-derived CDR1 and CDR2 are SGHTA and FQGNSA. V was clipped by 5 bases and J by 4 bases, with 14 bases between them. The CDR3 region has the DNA TGTGCCAGCAGCACTAGGGACACCGGTAATGAAAAACTGTTTTTT. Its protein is CASSTRDTGNEKLFF.

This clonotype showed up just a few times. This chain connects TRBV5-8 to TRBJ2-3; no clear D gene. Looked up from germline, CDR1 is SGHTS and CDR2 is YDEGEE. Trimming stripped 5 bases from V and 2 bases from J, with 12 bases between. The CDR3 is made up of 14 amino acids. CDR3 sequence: CASRTDGLTDTQYF. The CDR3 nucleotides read TGTGCCAGCAGGACGGACGGGCTCACAGATACGCAGTATTTT.

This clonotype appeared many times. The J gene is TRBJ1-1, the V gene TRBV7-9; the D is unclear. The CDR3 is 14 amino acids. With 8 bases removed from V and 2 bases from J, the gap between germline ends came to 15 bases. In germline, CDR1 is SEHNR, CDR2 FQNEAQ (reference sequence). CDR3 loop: CASSPPGRNTEAFF. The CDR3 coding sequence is TGTGCCAGCTCACCACCGGGCAGAAACACTGAAGCTTTCTTT.